The 31 T cell receptor beta chains below were found in one sample sequenced in a study of control samples from healthy donors and cancer patients. Libraries were prepared by immunoSEQ multiplex PCR; TCRdb keeps only in-frame clonotypes and omits some of them. The sample holds approximately 84,000 clones, almost 85% seen once. The sequencing input was blood. All receptors come from an older woman in good health.

The chain combines TRBV10-3 with TRBJ1-5; a weak D match, TRBD1 (6 bases). Trimming removed 5 bases from V and 0 bases from J, with 11 bases in between. The CDR3 has 15 amino acids. Germline-derived CDR1 and CDR2 are ENHRY and SYGVKD. The CDR3 protein is CAISPGQNSNQPQHF. CDR3 bases: TGTGCCATCAGTCCCGGACAGAATAGCAATCAGCCCCAGCATTTT.

The chain employs TRBV27 and TRBJ1-1; possible D gene TRBD1, 5 bases. With 6 bases removed from V and 1 base from J, the gap between germline ends came to 9 bases. CDR1 MNHEY and CDR2 SMNVEV come from the germline V gene (reference sequence). The CDR3 is 13 residues long. The CDR3 sequence is CASRPRENTEAFF. The CDR3 bases are TGTGCCAGCAGACCCAGGGAGAACACTGAAGCTTTCTTT.

The V call is TRBV6-2 or TRBV6-3, the J call TRBJ2-3, with 10 bases aligning to TRBD1. This CDR3 comprises 16 residues. The J segment lost 0 bases and the V segment lost 2 bases, leaving 2 bases of the junction unmatched. CDR1 is MNHEY and CDR2 is SVGEGT in the germline V gene. CDR3: CASSYGTGASTDTQYF. CDR3 sequence (DNA): TGTGCCAGCAGTTACGGGACAGGGGCTAGCACAGATACGCAGTATTTT.

The chain joins TRBV6-1 to TRBJ1-3, with 12 bases lining up with TRBD1. The V gene's germline CDR1 is MNHNS and CDR2 SASEGT. Unmatched junction bases numbered 3, after V lost 2 bases and J lost 4 bases. The CDR3 is 16 amino acids. CDR3 amino acids: CASSETGTGGGNTIYF. For the CDR3, the DNA is TGTGCCAGCAGTGAAACCGGGACAGGGGGCGGAAACACCATATATTTT.

V usage is TRBV10-2 and J usage is TRBJ1-4, with TRBD1 matching 10 bases. Unmatched junction bases numbered 10, after V lost 11 bases and J lost 4 bases. The CDR3 is 15 amino acids. The V gene's germline CDR1 is WSHSY and CDR2 SAAADI. The CDR3 sequence is CAGDRGRRRNEKLFF. CDR3 nucleotide sequence: TGCGCCGGTGACAGGGGGCGACGGCGTAATGAAAAACTGTTTTTT.

The chain joins TRBV11-2 to TRBJ2-3; the D call may be TRBD1 or TRBD2 (6 bases each). Germline values: CDR1 SGHAT, CDR2 FQNNGV. This CDR3 region has 16 residues. Trimming shortened V by 5 bases and J by 3 bases, and 18 bases separated the two germline ends. The CDR3 DNA follows: TGTGCCAGCAGCCCCAACCAGGGGAGGCTTACAGATACGCAGTATTTT. Encoded protein: CASSPNQGRLTDTQYF.

The table lists this clone with a count of one. The genes are TRBV2 and TRBJ1-3; D uncertain. This CDR3 comprises 14 residues. V was clipped by 5 bases and J by 4 bases, with 12 bases between them. Germline-derived CDR1 and CDR2 are SNHLY and FYNNEI. The CDR3 loop is CASSIGVSGNTIYF. The CDR3 bases are TGTGCCAGCAGTATTGGGGTCTCAGGAAACACCATATATTTT.

The chain joins TRBV7-9 to TRBJ1-1; tentatively, D is TRBD1 (6 bases). Germline V lookup: CDR1 SEHNR, CDR2 FQNEAQ (reference sequence). The CDR3 runs 15 residues. Trimming removed 5 bases at V and 1 base at J, with 14 bases between. CDR3 sequence (DNA): TGTGCCAGCAGCCGGGGGGCCGACAAGAACACTGAAGCTTTCTTT. It encodes CASSRGADKNTEAFF.

The rearrangement uses TRBV27 and TRBJ1-5; D gene ambiguous. Germline CDR1 MNHEY, CDR2 SMNVEV (reference sequence). This CDR3 has 16 residues. The germline V and J ends were trimmed by 2 bases and 3 bases, with 14 bases remaining between them. The CDR3 reads CASSLTQYLSNQPQHF. The CDR3 DNA reads TGTGCCAGCAGTTTAACGCAGTACCTTTCCAATCAGCCCCAGCATTTT.

This clone was seen more than once but under ten times. The gene calls are TRBV3-1 (or the pseudogene TRBV3-2) and TRBJ2-1, with D possibly TRBD2 on 5 matching bases. This CDR3 comprises 15 residues. Germline CDR1 is LGHDT and CDR2 is YNNKEL (reference sequence). V lost 5 bases and J 4 bases, leaving 15 bases between the germline ends. Written as DNA, the CDR3 is TGTGCCAGCAGCGGGGTGAGGGAAACTTACAATGAGCAGTTCTTC. It codes for CASSGVRETYNEQFF.

This clone was seen once. The rearrangement uses TRBV10-1 and TRBJ1-5; D possibly corresponds to TRBD1 (6 bases). This CDR3 is 18 amino acids long. Trimming took off 4 bases at V and 0 bases at J, with 19 bases between the two ends. Germline V gene data show CDR1 as WNHNN and CDR2 as SYGVQD (reference sequence). The DNA for the CDR3 is TGCGCCAGCAGTGTTTTAGGGGGGACGAGATATAGCAATCAGCCCCAGCATTTT. It translates to CASSVLGGTRYSNQPQHF.

The chain has TRBV21-1 and TRBJ2-1; the table names TRBD1, a call not compared with the DNA. TRBV21-1 is deemed a pseudogene. The CDR3 consists of 13 residues. Here the CDR3 reads CASKLDRGNEQFF. Here the CDR3 DNA reads TGTGCCAGCAAGTTGGACAGGGGTAATGAGCAGTTCTTC.

The CDR3 DNA reads as TGTGCCAGCAGCGTAGACGGCACAAACTATGGCTACACCTTC. It yields the protein CASSVDGTNYGYTF. The chain combines TRBV9 with TRBJ1-2; D is unclear. Deletions cut 0 bases from V and 2 bases from J, with 8 bases between. Germline assignment: CDR1 SGDLS and CDR2 YYNGEE. This CDR3 contains 14 residues.

This chain connects TRBV19 to TRBJ2-1, with D maybe TRBD1 (5 bases). The CDR3 sequence is 12 residues long. The germline V gene has CDR1 LNHDA and CDR2 SQIVND (reference sequence). Trimming took off 2 bases at V and 9 bases at J, with 8 bases between the two ends. The DNA of the CDR3 is TGTGCCAGTAGTATAAGGGGTAGTGAGCAGTTCTTC. It is translated as CASSIRGSEQFF.

This chain joins TRBV12-3 or TRBV12-4 and TRBJ1-2; tentative D call: TRBD1 (5 bases). The CDR3 length is 12 residues. V was pared by 6 bases and J by 8 bases, with 13 bases between. CDR3 sequence: CASSPWGDGYTF. Written as DNA, the CDR3 is TGTGCCAGCAGCCCCTGGGGGGACGGCTACACCTTC.

J is TRBJ1-3 and V is TRBV14; no clear D. Germline V CDR1 and CDR2: SGHDN, FVKESK. The CDR3 contains 17 residues. V was clipped by 1 base and J by 0 bases, with 13 bases between them. The CDR3 sequence: CASSQVARTHSGNTIYF. The CDR3 DNA sequence: TGTGCCAGCAGCCAAGTAGCCAGGACCCACTCTGGAAACACCATATATTTT.

This clone was recorded once. The chain joins TRBV5-1 to TRBJ1-2, with a possible D match to TRBD1 (6 bases). Between the trimmed V and J ends, which lost 1 base and 4 bases, there was a span of 14 bases. The CDR3 loop spans 15 amino acids. The V gene's germline CDR1 is SGHRS and CDR2 YFSETQ. The CDR3 nucleotides are TGCGCCAGCAGCTTGAGATCACAGGGAGGCTATGGCTACACCTTC. It specifies CASSLRSQGGYGYTF. Based on the CDR3 plus reference TRBV5-1 and TRBJ1-2, the full variable domain is KAGVTQTPRYLIKTRGQQVTLSCSPISGHRSVSWYQQTPGQGLQFLFEYFSETQRNKGNFPGRFSGRQFSNSRSEMNVSTLELGDSALYLCASSLRSQGGYGYTFGSGTRLTVV.

The V call is TRBV20-1, the J call TRBJ2-3; D is unresolved. The length of the CDR3 is 16 residues. CDR1 and CDR2 (germline): DFQATT, SNEGSKA (reference sequence). V was clipped by 3 bases and J by 6 bases, with 22 bases between them. The CDR3: CSASFPTSVTGDTQYF. The CDR3, as DNA: TGCAGTGCTAGTTTCCCGACGTCCGTAACCGGGGATACGCAGTATTTT.

The chain has TRBV6-5 and TRBJ2-2, with D perhaps matching TRBD1 (6 bases). V shed 6 bases and J shed 2 bases, with 10 bases lying between them. Germline CDR1 is MNHEY and CDR2 is SVGAGI. CDR3 length equals 14 residues. The CDR3 loop is CASRGGPNTGELFF. CDR3 bases: TGTGCCAGCAGAGGGGGACCCAACACCGGGGAGCTGTTTTTT.

V is TRBV7-9 and J is TRBJ1-4; D gene ambiguous. The CDR3 sequence is 13 residues long. Trimming removed 1 base from V and 10 bases from J, with 10 bases in between. Germline V lookup: CDR1 SEHNR, CDR2 FQNEAQ (reference sequence). The CDR3 here is CASSLGDLGKLFF. The CDR3 nucleotides are TGTGCCAGCAGCTTAGGGGATCTGGGAAAACTGTTTTTT. Based on the CDR3 plus reference TRBV7-9 and TRBJ1-4, the full variable domain is DTGVSQNPRHKITKRGQNVTFRCDPISEHNRLYWYRQTLGQGPEFLTYFQNEAQLEKSRLLSDRFSAERPKGSFSTLEIQRTEQGDSAMYLCASSLGDLGKLFFGSGTQLSVL.

The gene calls are TRBV6-5 and TRBJ2-5; 8 bases are a match to TRBD2. The CDR3 sequence is 14 residues long. The germline V gene encodes CDR1 MNHEY and CDR2 SVGAGI. The J segment lost 4 bases and the V segment lost 6 bases, leaving 7 bases of the junction unmatched. The CDR3: CASSLGGDVETQYF. For the CDR3, the DNA is TGTGCCAGCAGCCTCGGGGGGGATGTAGAGACCCAGTACTTC.

This clone was counted between two and nine times. The chain uses TRBV25-1 and TRBJ1-3; D is uncertain. Germline V gene sequence: CDR1 MGHDK, CDR2 SYGVNS. Trimming took off 2 bases at V and 10 bases at J, with 12 bases between the two ends. The CDR3 extends over 13 amino acids. This CDR3 reads CASSEGGSRTIYF. The CDR3 DNA is TGTGCCAGCAGTGAAGGCGGGAGTAGGACCATATATTTT. Drawing the rest from reference TRBV25-1 and TRBJ1-3, the complete variable domain is EADIYQTPRYLVIGTGKKITLECSQTMGHDKMYWYQQDPGMELHLIHYSYGVNSTEKGDLSSESTVSRIRTEHFPLTLESARPSHTSQYLCASSEGGSRTIYFGEGSWLTVV.

This clone was found once. This chain links TRBV18 with TRBJ2-7; D unresolved. CDR1 is KGHSH and CDR2 is LQKENI in the germline V gene. CDR3 length: 13 amino acids. The germline V and J ends were trimmed by 6 bases and 4 bases, with 13 bases remaining between them. CDR3 DNA sequence: TGTGCCAGCTCGCCGGCCCCGTTGTACGAGCAGTACTTC. This encodes CASSPAPLYEQYF. Filled out from reference TRBV18 and TRBJ2-7, the complete variable domain reads NAGVMQNPRHLVRRRGQEARLRCSPMKGHSHVYWYRQLPEEGLKFMVYLQKENIIDESGMPKERFSAEFPKEGPSILRIQQVVRGDSAAYFCASSPAPLYEQYFGPGTRLTVT.

J is TRBJ2-7 and V is TRBV5-6; D is unresolved. There are 14 residues in the CDR3. Trimming stripped 2 bases from V and 6 bases from J, with 15 bases between. Germline lookup yields CDR1 SGHDT and CDR2 YYEEEE. CDR3 nucleotide sequence: TGTGCCAGCAGCTTATATGGAAATCGGGTCGAGCAGTACTTC. Translating gives CASSLYGNRVEQYF. The full variable domain, rest sourced from reference TRBV5-6 and TRBJ2-7, is DAGVTQSPTHLIKTRGQQVTLRCSPKSGHDTVSWYQQALGQGPQFIFQYYEEEERQRGNFPDRFSGHQFPNYSSELNVNALLLGDSALYLCASSLYGNRVEQYFGPGTRLTVT.

The chain has TRBV19 and TRBJ1-5, with 8 bases aligning to TRBD1. The V gene end was trimmed by 5 bases and the J gene end by 4 bases; junction bases not matched to a gene: 7. There are 15 residues in the CDR3. Germline CDR1 and CDR2: LNHDA and SQIVND (reference sequence). CDR3 sequence reads: CASSDRGSGNQPQHF. DNA for the CDR3: TGTGCCAGTAGTGACAGGGGTTCCGGGAATCAGCCCCAGCATTTT.

The chain has TRBV28 and TRBJ2-7; TRBD2 matches 7 bases. Trimming removed 6 bases from V and 2 bases from J; junction bases left unmatched: 16. In germline, CDR1 is MDHEN, CDR2 SYDVKM. CDR3 length: 17 residues. The CDR3 protein is CASSLGRGGRGTYEQYF. CDR3 DNA sequence: TGTGCCAGCAGCCTGGGTCGTGGCGGGAGAGGGACCTACGAGCAGTACTTC.

V gene TRBV10-2 combines with J gene TRBJ1-6, with D perhaps TRBD1 (6 bases). This CDR3 is 13 amino acids long. Germline V lookup: CDR1 WSHSY, CDR2 SAAADI. Trimming removed 7 bases at V and 5 bases at J, with 9 bases between. The CDR3 nucleotides read TGCGCCAGCAAACAGGGCAATAATTCACCCCTCCACTTT. Translation: CASKQGNNSPLHF.

This clone was observed once. Other DNA sequences from this sample encode an identical CDR3 as well. V gene TRBV11-2 combines with J gene TRBJ2-2; D is undetermined. The CDR3 runs 13 residues. Germline V lookup: CDR1 SGHAT, CDR2 FQNNGV. V was cut by 1 base and J by 5 bases, with 5 bases left in between. The CDR3 loop is CASSLAGTGELFF. For the CDR3, the DNA is TGTGCCAGCAGCTTAGCAGGTACCGGGGAGCTGTTTTTT.

CDR3 bases: TGTGCCAGCAGCTTAGGCGGCGGGGGAAAGACCCAGTACTTC. This translates into CASSLGGGGKTQYF. The chain uses TRBV7-2 and TRBJ2-5; 7 bases map to TRBD2. CDR1 is SGHTA, CDR2 FQGNSA, per germline. This CDR3 is 14 amino acids long. V lost 1 base to trimming and J lost 6 bases; unmatched junction nucleotides: 5.

The rearrangement links TRBV5-4 to TRBJ2-5; a possible D gene is TRBD2 (6 bases). The V end lost 3 bases, the J end lost 7 bases, and 16 bases lay between the germline ends. Germline V gives CDR1 SGHNT, CDR2 YYREEE (reference sequence). CDR3 length equals 14 residues. The CDR3 coding sequence is TGTGCCAGCAGCTCTAGCGCTGAGAGGGGGACCCAGTACTTC. Translation gives CASSSSAERGTQYF.

CDR3 in amino acids: CATSGDRATDTQYF. CDR3 sequence (DNA): TGTGCCACTAGCGGGGACAGGGCCACAGATACGCAGTATTTT. The V gene is TRBV7-9, the J gene TRBJ2-3; D might be TRBD1 or TRBD2, each matching 9 bases. Germline values: CDR1 SEHNR, CDR2 FQNEAQ (reference sequence). The CDR3 loop spans 14 amino acids. V was shortened by 10 bases and J by 2 bases, with 16 bases between the two germline ends.